This T cell receptor (beta chain) was recovered during a study of shared clonotypes between healthy human individuals. Whole-study context: Samples came from two female and a few male donors aged 18 to 49. Findings and limits, study-wide: Few donors restricted represented genetic and exposure-history diversity.

Only in-frame clones appear in the TCRdb table, and some are missing; sequencing was by immunoSEQ multiplex PCR. The table has more than 2,000,000 clones, over 90% seen once. This clone occurred once. Its specificity is not known. V lost 2 bases to trimming and J lost 2 bases; unmatched junction nucleotides: 11. CDR1 SGHAT and CDR2 FQNNGV come from the germline V gene. The CDR3 runs 18 residues. The sequencing input was naive CD4+ T cells from PBMCs. Sample subset: CD45RA+ positively selected. This chain uses TRBV11-2 with TRBJ2-1; 8 bases line up with TRBD2. The receptor's source is a man between 18 and 29 years old in good health. Some clones in this sample may be carry-over from other donors' samples. The chain's CDR3 is CASSLRLAGTRTYNEQFF. CDR3 nucleotide sequence: TGTGCCAGCAGCTTAAGACTTGCCGGGACTAGAACCTACAATGAGCAGTTCTTC.